This is a list of T cell receptor beta chains from one sample in a study of naive and memory T cell subsets. TCRdb itself ran the UMI-ligation and nested PCR reads through MiXCR, one entry per CDR3 protein. The table shows 95,000 to 150,000 distinct CDR3 sequences, with roughly 32% occurring only once. The sample taken for sequencing was central memory CD4+ T cells from blood. The receptor source for this set is a human donor in good health. CDR3s include the opening cysteine and the closing phenylalanine or tryptophan. The D gene is left open where the match is weak. Clone size is not always given. Where it is, it says once, few, many or a class for expanded clones.

clone_size j_call v_call d_call cdr3_aa cdr3_nt
few TRBJ2-1 TRBV29-1 . CSVTRGASYNEQFF TGCAGCGTTACTCGGGGGGCCTCCTACAATGAGCAGTTCTTC
. TRBJ1-2 TRBV30 TRBD1 CAWNGAGGPYGYTF TGTGCCTGGAATGGGGCAGGGGGCCCATATGGCTACACCTTC
few TRBJ2-3 TRBV9 TRBD1 CASSAKTGGSTDTQYF TGTGCCAGCAGCGCCAAGACAGGGGGTAGCACAGATACGCAGTATTTT
. TRBJ1-2 TRBV15 . CATSKGGFGETVYGYTF TGTGCCACCAGCAAAGGAGGGTTTGGGGAGACAGTCTATGGCTACACCTTC
few TRBJ2-2 TRBV7-3 TRBD2 CASSLTGGAGGQGTGELFF TGTGCCAGCAGCTTAACAGGAGGAGCGGGAGGCCAAGGCACCGGGGAGCTGTTTTTT
. TRBJ2-4 TRBV24-1 TRBD1 CATSDSPTGAKNIQYF TGTGCCACCAGTGATTCCCCGACAGGGGCCAAAAACATTCAGTACTTC
. TRBJ1-1 TRBV27 . CASSVRKSETEAFF TGTGCCAGCAGTGTACGGAAATCGGAGACTGAAGCTTTCTTT
once TRBJ1-5 TRBV18 . CASSMREGQPQHF TGTGCCAGCTCAATGAGGGAAGGTCAGCCCCAGCATTTT
few TRBJ1-5 TRBV12-3/TRBV12-4 TRBD1 CASSIGTGGNQPQHF TGTGCCAGCAGCATTGGGACAGGGGGCAATCAGCCCCAGCATTTT
. TRBJ2-7 TRBV6-1 TRBD1 CASSNRDSVGEQYF TGTGCCAGCAGTAACCGGGACAGCGTTGGAGAGCAGTACTTC
. TRBJ2-1 TRBV12-3/TRBV12-4 TRBD1 CASSFGQGVNEQFF TGTGCCAGCAGTTTCGGACAGGGGGTCAATGAGCAGTTCTTC
. TRBJ1-5 TRBV15 . CATSRPNQPQHF TGTGCCACCAGCAGACCTAATCAGCCCCAGCATTTT
many TRBJ2-5 TRBV5-1 . CASSAHQETQYF TGCGCCAGCAGCGCCCACCAAGAGACCCAGTACTTC
. TRBJ2-1 TRBV5-1 . CASSLVGSVQFF TGCGCCAGCAGCTTGGTGGGCTCCGTGCAGTTCTTC
. TRBJ2-7 TRBV20-1 . CSASGQIYEQYF TGCAGTGCTAGCGGGCAGATATACGAGCAGTACTTC
many TRBJ2-5 TRBV30 . CAWSDSRETQYF TGTGCCTGGAGTGACTCGCGGGAGACCCAGTACTTC
. TRBJ2-3 TRBV28 TRBD2 CASGTRATQYF TGTGCCAGCGGGACTAGGGCTACGCAGTATTTT
few TRBJ2-3 TRBV6-5 TRBD2 CASSYSTPRTSGSARDTQYF TGTGCCAGCAGTTACTCGACCCCAAGGACTAGCGGGAGTGCGAGAGATACGCAGTATTTT
. TRBJ1-1 TRBV5-5 . CASSVLEFGLNTEAFF TGTGCCAGCAGCGTGTTGGAATTTGGGCTGAACACTGAAGCTTTCTTT
. TRBJ1-1 TRBV15 . CATSREEGRGTEAFF TGTGCCACCAGCAGAGAAGAGGGGAGGGGGACTGAAGCTTTCTTT
many TRBJ2-2 TRBV18 . CASSPLIPGPNTGELFF TGTGCCAGCTCACCACTGATTCCGGGACCGAACACCGGGGAGCTGTTTTTT
few TRBJ1-1 TRBV4-3 . CASSQDPRTEAFF TGCGCCAGCAGCCAAGACCCCAGGACTGAAGCTTTCTTT